This record covers a single TCR beta chain. This sample was included in a study of blood T cell repertoires in COVID-19. The overall study: COVID-19 samples, acute and convalescent, were from the United States, Italy and Spain.

Produced via immunoSEQ multiplex PCR; TCRdb's table is partial and in-frame only. Of 150,000 or so clones detected, around 84% appear once; the ten largest clones hold about an eighth. V lost 5 bases to trimming and J lost 5 bases, with 12 bases between them. Per the germline V gene, CDR1 is MDHEN and CDR2 is SYDVKM. CDR3 length: 13 amino acids. The V call is TRBV28, the J call TRBJ1-1; D not certain. The sequence was collected from a man aged 60-69 years with active or convalescent COVID-19. What was sequenced was peripheral blood. The CDR3 coding sequence is TGTGCCAGCAGTATAAACAGCCATACTGAAGCTTTCTTT. It is translated as CASSINSHTEAFF.